A single sample is the source of the 13 T cell receptor beta chains below, sequenced in a study of blood T cell repertoires in COVID-19. Generated by immunoSEQ multiplex PCR, the TCRdb table keeps only in-frame clones and is missing some. The repertoire holds nearly 250,000 clones, approximately 85% seen once, with approximately 2.1% in the top ten. Sequences were obtained from PBMCs or T cells enriched from blood (not recorded which). These receptors all come from a woman aged 45-65 years who had recovered from COVID-19.

The chain is built from TRBV19 and TRBJ2-1; TRBD2 matches 9 bases. The junction had 4 bases not matched to a gene; V was cut back by 3 bases and J by 7 bases. The length of the CDR3 is 14 residues. Germline loops: CDR1 LNHDA, CDR2 SQIVND (reference sequence). DNA of the CDR3: TGTGCCAGTAGTATGGGCGGGAGGGCGAATGAGCAGTTCTTC. It yields the protein CASSMGGRANEQFF.

The rearrangement uses TRBV4-3 and TRBJ1-2; TRBD1 aligns across 9 bases. Germline V gene sequence: CDR1 LGHNA, CDR2 YSLEER. The V segment lost 3 bases and the J segment 2 bases; nucleotides outside the gene matches: 4. The CDR3 runs 15 residues. This chain's CDR3 is CASSQAGQGNYGYTF. The DNA of the CDR3 is TGCGCCAGCAGCCAGGCGGGACAGGGAAACTATGGCTACACCTTC.

The V gene is TRBV27, the J gene TRBJ2-7, with 8 nucleotides matching TRBD1. J lost 5 bases, V lost 2 bases, and 14 bases had no gene match. The CDR3 length is 17 residues. CDR1 and CDR2 (germline): MNHEY, SMNVEV (reference sequence). CDR3 amino acids: CASSLERTGNLFHEQYF. CDR3 nucleotide sequence: TGTGCCAGCAGTTTAGAAAGGACAGGGAACCTCTTCCACGAGCAGTACTTC.

The V gene is TRBV11-3, the J gene TRBJ2-1, with TRBD2 as a possible D gene (5 bases). Germline CDR1 SGHNT, CDR2 YENEEA. The CDR3 is 13 amino acids. The V gene lost 4 bases and the J gene lost 8 bases, with 12 bases spanning the gap. CDR3 sequence (DNA): TGTGCCAGCAGCTCGGCTAGCTCCTATGAGCAGTTCTTC. Translated: CASSSASSYEQFF.

The V call is TRBV30, the J call TRBJ1-1; 7 bases match TRBD1. The CDR3 contains 13 residues. V gave up 4 bases and J gave up 0 bases; unmatched junction bases: 2. Germline V gene sequence: CDR1 GTSNPN, CDR2 SVGIG (reference sequence). The CDR3 DNA reads as TGTGCCTGGAACAGGGGCCTGAACACTGAAGCTTTCTTT. This sequence encodes CAWNRGLNTEAFF.

This clone appeared a few times. The rearrangement links TRBV4-2 to TRBJ1-4; 10 bases are shared with TRBD1. Germline loops: CDR1 LGHNA, CDR2 YNFKEQ. V dropped 0 bases and J dropped 7; count of bases not matched to a gene: 5. The CDR3 has 16 residues. The DNA of the CDR3 is TGTGCCAGCAGCCAAGATGGGGGACAGGGGAGTGAAAAACTGTTTTTT. It translates to CASSQDGGQGSEKLFF.

The sample holds a few counts of this clone. The chain has TRBV11-1 and TRBJ1-6; 7 bases agree with TRBD1. J gave up 8 bases and V 5 bases, and 6 bases lay outside the gene matches. The CDR3 is 14 amino acids. The germline gives CDR1 SGHAT, CDR2 FQDESV (reference sequence). The CDR3, as DNA: TGTGCCAGCAGCCGGGACAGCCGAGATTCACCCCTCCACTTT. Amino acids: CASSRDSRDSPLHF.

The chain combines TRBV19 with TRBJ1-4, with D possibly matching TRBD1 (6 bases). The germline gives CDR1 LNHDA, CDR2 SQIVND (reference sequence). Trimming removed 8 bases from V and 4 bases from J, with 20 bases in between. CDR3 length equals 16 residues. CDR3 in amino acids: CASRIRGDGFNEKLFF. For the CDR3, the DNA is TGTGCCAGTCGGATCAGGGGCGATGGTTTTAATGAAAAACTGTTTTTT.

In its sample, this clone was seen once. The chain recombines TRBV3-1 (or the pseudogene TRBV3-2) with TRBJ2-3; weak D call: TRBD2 (7 bases). V was cut by 0 bases and J by 11 bases, with 21 bases left in between. The V gene's germline CDR1 is LGHDT and CDR2 YNNKEL (reference sequence). The CDR3 runs 16 residues. In nucleotides, the CDR3 is TGTGCCAGCAGCCAAGAAGCCGGGGGGCCGGTCGGCGAGCAGTATTTT. It encodes CASSQEAGGPVGEQYF.

The chain has TRBV9 and TRBJ1-2; 8 bases map to TRBD1. CDR1 and CDR2 (germline): SGDLS, YYNGEE. V dropped 5 bases and J dropped 5; count of bases not matched to a gene: 8. This CDR3 is built from 14 residues. CDR3 in DNA: TGTGCCAGCAGTCCCGACAGGGGTGTGTATGGCTACACCTTC. This gives the protein CASSPDRGVYGYTF. Full variable domain (rest looked up from reference TRBV9 and TRBJ1-2): DSGVTQTPKHLITATGQRVTLRCSPRSGDLSVYWYQQSLDQGLQFLIQYYNGEERAKGNILERFSAQQFPDLHSELNLSSLELGDSALYFCASSPDRGVYGYTFGSGTRLTVV.

A few counts support this clone. V and J are TRBV5-1 and TRBJ2-1; a weak D match, TRBD1 (5 bases). The V gene lost 0 bases and the J gene lost 6 bases, with 13 bases spanning the gap. The CDR3 is 15 residues long. Germline V gene lookup returns CDR1 SGHRS and CDR2 YFSETQ. For the CDR3, the DNA is TGCGCCAGCAGCTTGGACAGGCTATTGGTCAATGAGCAGTTCTTC. Translation gives CASSLDRLLVNEQFF.

The rearrangement joins TRBV11-2 to TRBJ1-5; TRBD1 is a possible D gene (6 bases). The V end was cut by 1 base, the J end by 0 bases, with 10 bases between. The CDR3 loop spans 16 amino acids. The germline V gene encodes CDR1 SGHAT and CDR2 FQNNGV. Here the CDR3 reads CASSLGQEYSNQPQHF. CDR3 DNA sequence: TGTGCCAGCAGCTTAGGACAGGAGTATAGCAATCAGCCCCAGCATTTT.

V is TRBV28 and J is TRBJ1-6; possible D gene TRBD1, 6 bases. CDR1 is MDHEN and CDR2 is SYDVKM in the germline V gene. CDR3 length equals 14 residues. The germline V and J ends were trimmed by 3 bases and 7 bases, with 10 bases remaining between them. CDR3 DNA sequence: TGTGCCAGCAGTTTTGCAGGGACAAATTCACCCCTCCACTTT. It is translated as CASSFAGTNSPLHF.